This T cell receptor beta chain was found in a study of cytomegalovirus exposure and HLA in healthy donors. Study summary: Ancestry clustering placed more than 65% of 300 to 400 genotyped donors in the Caucasian-associated cluster. Notes on the study in general: Sequencing probably produced one cluster of sequence variants that were highly shared. TCR beta chains associated with HLA were, in a later analysis, more clonally expanded than equally common others.

On this clone itself: The antigen is not known.

Germline loops: CDR1 SGHNT, CDR2 YENEEA. The CDR3 consists of 15 residues. Trimming took 1 base from V and 3 from J; bases not matched to a gene: 1. The PCR contained 60 Vbeta and 13 Jbeta primers. Libraries were prepared by immunoSEQ multiplex PCR; TCRdb keeps only in-frame clonotypes and omits some of them. The sample includes over 110,000 clones, 73% seen only once; the top ten take 1% to 1.5%. Source material: PBMCs. The receptor was isolated from a woman in her forties in good health and CMV-seronegative. This chain uses TRBV11-3 with TRBJ2-1, with TRBD2 identical over 9 bases. The CDR3 spells CASSLGTSVYNEQFF. Written as DNA, the CDR3 is TGTGCCAGCAGCTTAGGGACTAGCGTCTACAATGAGCAGTTCTTC.